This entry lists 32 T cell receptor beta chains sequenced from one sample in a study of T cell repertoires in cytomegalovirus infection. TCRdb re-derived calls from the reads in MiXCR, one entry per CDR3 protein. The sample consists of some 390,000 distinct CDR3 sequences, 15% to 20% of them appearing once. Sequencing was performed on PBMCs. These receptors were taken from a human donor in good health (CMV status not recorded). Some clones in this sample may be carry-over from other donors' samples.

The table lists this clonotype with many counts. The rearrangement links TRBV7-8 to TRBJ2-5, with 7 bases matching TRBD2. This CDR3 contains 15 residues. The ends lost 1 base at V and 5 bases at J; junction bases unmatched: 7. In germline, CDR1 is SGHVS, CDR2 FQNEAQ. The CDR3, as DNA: TGTGCCAGCAGCTTAGGTTGGGCGGGAGTGGAGACCCAGTACTTC. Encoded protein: CASSLGWAGVETQYF. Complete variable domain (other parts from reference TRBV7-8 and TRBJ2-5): GAGVSQSPRYKVAKRGQDVALRCDPISGHVSLFWYQQALGQGPEFLTYFQNEAQLDKSGLPSDRFFAERPEGSVSTLKIQRTQQEDSAVYLCASSLGWAGVETQYFGPGTRLLVL.

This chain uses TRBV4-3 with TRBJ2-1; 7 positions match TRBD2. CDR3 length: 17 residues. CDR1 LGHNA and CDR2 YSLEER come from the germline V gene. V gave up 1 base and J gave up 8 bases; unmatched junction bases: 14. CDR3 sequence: CASSQVPGEGHDHEQFF. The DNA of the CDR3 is TGCGCCAGCAGCCAAGTACCCGGGGAGGGCCATGATCATGAGCAGTTCTTC.

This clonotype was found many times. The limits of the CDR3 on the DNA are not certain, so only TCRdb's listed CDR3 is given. Here the CDR3 reads CASSFGSGNTEAFF. The rearrangement uses TRBV12-3 or TRBV12-4 and TRBJ1-1. The CDR3 is 14 residues long, ends included.

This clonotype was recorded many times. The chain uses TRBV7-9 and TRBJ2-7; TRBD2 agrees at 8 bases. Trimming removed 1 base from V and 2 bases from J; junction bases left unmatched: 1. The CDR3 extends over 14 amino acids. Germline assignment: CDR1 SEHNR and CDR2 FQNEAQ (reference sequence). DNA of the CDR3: TGTGCCAGCAGCTTAGTAGCGGGGACCTACGAGCAGTACTTC. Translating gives CASSLVAGTYEQYF.

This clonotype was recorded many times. The CDR3 sequence: CASLDSGVQETQYF. CDR3 bases: TGTGCCAGTCTCGATAGCGGAGTACAAGAGACCCAGTACTTC. J is TRBJ2-5 and V is TRBV7-2; maybe TRBD2 (6 bases). The length of the CDR3 is 14 residues. Germline-derived CDR1 and CDR2 are SGHTA and FQGNSA. The ends were cut back, 9 bases at V and 2 bases at J, with 16 bases in the middle. Combining the CDR3 with reference TRBV7-2 and TRBJ2-5 gives the whole variable domain GAGVSQSPSNKVTEKGKDVELRCDPISGHTALYWYRQSLGQGLEFLIYFQGNSAPDKSGLPSDRFSAERTGGSVSTLTIQRTQQEDSAVYLCASLDSGVQETQYFGPGTRLLVL.

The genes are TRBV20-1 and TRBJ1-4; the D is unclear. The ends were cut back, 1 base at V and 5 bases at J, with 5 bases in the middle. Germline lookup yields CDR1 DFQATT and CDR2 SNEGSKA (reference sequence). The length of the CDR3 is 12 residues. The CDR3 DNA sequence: TGCAGTGCTAGAGGGGTGAATGAAAAACTGTTTTTT. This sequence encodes CSARGVNEKLFF.

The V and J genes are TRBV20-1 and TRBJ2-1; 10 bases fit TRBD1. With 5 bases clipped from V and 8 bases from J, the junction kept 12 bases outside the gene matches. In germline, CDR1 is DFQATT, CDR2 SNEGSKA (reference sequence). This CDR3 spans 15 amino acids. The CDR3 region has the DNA TGCAGTGCTGCACGCCGGGACAGGGGATTCTATGAGCAGTTCTTC. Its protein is CSAARRDRGFYEQFF.

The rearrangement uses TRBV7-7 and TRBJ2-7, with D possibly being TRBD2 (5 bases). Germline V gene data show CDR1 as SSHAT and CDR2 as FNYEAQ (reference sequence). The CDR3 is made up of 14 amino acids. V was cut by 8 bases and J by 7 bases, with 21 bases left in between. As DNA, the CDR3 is TGTGCCAGCTCCCAAACAGCGAAGACGGGGGAGCAGTACTTC. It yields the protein CASSQTAKTGEQYF. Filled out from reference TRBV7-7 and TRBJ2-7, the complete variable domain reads GAGVSQSPRYKVTKRGQDVTLRCDPISSHATLYWYQQALGQGPEFLTYFNYEAQPDKSGLPSDRFSAERPEGSISTLTIQRTEQRDSAMYRCASSQTAKTGEQYFGPGTRLTVT.

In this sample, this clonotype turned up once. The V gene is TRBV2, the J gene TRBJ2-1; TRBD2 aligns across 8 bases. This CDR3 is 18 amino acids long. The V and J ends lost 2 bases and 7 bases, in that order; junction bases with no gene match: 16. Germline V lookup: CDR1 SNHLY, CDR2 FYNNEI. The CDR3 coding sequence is TGTGCCAGCAGTGAATCGGTTGTACTAGCGGACATACAAAATGAGCAGTTCTTC. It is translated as CASSESVVLADIQNEQFF.

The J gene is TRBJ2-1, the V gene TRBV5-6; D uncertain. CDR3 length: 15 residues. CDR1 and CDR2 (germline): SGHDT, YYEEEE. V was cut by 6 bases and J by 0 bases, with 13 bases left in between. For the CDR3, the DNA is TGTGCCAGCATGGGGATGTTGAGCTCCTACAATGAGCAGTTCTTC. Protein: CASMGMLSSYNEQFF.

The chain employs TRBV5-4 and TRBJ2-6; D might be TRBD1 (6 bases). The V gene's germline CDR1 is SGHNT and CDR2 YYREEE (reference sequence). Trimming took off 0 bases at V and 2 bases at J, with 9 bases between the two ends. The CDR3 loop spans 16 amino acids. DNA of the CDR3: TGTGCCAGCAGCTTGGCAGGGGATGCTGGGGCCAACGTCCTGACTTTC. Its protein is CASSLAGDAGANVLTF.

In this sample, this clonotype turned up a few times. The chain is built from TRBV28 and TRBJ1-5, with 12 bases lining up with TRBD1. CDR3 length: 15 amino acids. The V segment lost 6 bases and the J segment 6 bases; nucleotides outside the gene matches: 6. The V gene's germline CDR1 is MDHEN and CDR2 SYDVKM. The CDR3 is CASREGTGGVQPQHF. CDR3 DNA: TGTGCCAGCAGGGAAGGGACAGGGGGCGTTCAGCCCCAGCATTTT.

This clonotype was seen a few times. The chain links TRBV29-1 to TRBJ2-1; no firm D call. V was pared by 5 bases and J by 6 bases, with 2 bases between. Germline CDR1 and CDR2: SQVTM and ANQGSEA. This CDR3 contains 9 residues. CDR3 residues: CSVPNEQFF. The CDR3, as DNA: TGCAGCGTTCCCAATGAGCAGTTCTTC.

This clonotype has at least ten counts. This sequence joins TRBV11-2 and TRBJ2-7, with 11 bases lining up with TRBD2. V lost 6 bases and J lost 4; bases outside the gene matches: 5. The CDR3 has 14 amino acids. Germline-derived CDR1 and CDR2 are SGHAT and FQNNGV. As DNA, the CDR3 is TGTGCCAGCAGACACCTAGCGGGGGGTTACGAGCAGTACTTC. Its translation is CASRHLAGGYEQYF.

CDR3 residues: CASSTGLEAYEQYF. The CDR3 DNA reads as TGTGCCAGCAGTACCGGACTAGAGGCCTACGAGCAGTACTTC. The rearrangement uses TRBV27 and TRBJ2-7; TRBD2 aligns across 7 bases. Germline V gene sequence: CDR1 MNHEY, CDR2 SMNVEV (reference sequence). V trimming: 5 bases; J trimming: 2 bases; junction bases outside the gene matches: 6. The CDR3 extends over 14 amino acids.

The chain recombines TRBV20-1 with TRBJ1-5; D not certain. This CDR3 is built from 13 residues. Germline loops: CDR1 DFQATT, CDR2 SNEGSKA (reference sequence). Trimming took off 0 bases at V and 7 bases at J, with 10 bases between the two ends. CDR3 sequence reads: CSARDAIYQPQHF. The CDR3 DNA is TGCAGTGCTAGAGATGCCATCTACCAGCCCCAGCATTTT.

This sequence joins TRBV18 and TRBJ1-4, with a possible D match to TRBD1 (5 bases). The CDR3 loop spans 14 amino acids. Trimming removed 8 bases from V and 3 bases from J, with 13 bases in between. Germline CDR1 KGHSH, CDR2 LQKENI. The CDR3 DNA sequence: TGTGCCAGCCATTCCGGGACGGCTAATGAAAAACTGTTTTTT. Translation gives CASHSGTANEKLFF.

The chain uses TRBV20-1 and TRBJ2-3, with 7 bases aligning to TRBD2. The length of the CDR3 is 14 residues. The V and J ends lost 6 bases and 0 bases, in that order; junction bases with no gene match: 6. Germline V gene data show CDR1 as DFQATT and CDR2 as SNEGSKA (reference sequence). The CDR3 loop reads CSAGEAGSTDTQYF. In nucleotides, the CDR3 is TGCAGTGCGGGGGAAGCGGGGAGCACAGATACGCAGTATTTT.

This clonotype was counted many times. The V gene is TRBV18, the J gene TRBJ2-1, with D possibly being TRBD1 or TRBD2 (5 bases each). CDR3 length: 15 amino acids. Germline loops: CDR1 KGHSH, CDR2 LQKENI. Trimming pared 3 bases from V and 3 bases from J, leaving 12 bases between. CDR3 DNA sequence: TGTGCCAGCTCACCTGGGACCGGCCTCTACAATGAGCAGTTCTTC. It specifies CASSPGTGLYNEQFF.

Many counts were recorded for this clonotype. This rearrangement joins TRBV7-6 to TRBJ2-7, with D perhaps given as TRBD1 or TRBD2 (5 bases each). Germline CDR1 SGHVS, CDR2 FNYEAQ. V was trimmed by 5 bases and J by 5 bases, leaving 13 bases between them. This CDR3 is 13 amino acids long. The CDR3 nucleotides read TGTGCCAGCAGCCCCCCGGGGCTCCACGAGCAGTACTTC. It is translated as CASSPPGLHEQYF.

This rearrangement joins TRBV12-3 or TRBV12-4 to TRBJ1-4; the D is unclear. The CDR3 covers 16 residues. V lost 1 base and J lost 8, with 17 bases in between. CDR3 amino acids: CASSLGLRGPGEKLFF. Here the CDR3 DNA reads TGTGCCAGCAGTTTAGGTCTGCGCGGGCCAGGAGAAAAACTGTTTTTT.

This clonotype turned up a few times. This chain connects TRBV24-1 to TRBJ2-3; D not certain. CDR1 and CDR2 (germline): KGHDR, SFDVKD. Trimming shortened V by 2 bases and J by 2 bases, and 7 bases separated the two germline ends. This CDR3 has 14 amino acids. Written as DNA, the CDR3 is TGTGCCACCAGTGATTCGCGCCACACAGATACGCAGTATTTT. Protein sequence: CATSDSRHTDTQYF.

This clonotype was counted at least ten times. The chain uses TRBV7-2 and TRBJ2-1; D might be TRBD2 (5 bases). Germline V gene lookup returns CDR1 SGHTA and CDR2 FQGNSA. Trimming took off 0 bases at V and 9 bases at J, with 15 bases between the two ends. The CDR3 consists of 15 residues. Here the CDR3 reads CASSLASDWLGEQFF. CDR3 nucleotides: TGTGCCAGCAGCTTAGCCTCGGACTGGTTGGGTGAGCAGTTCTTC.

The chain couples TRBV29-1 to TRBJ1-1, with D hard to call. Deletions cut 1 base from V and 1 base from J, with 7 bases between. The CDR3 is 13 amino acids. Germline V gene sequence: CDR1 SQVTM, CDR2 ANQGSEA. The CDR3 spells CSVEATANTEAFF. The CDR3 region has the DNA TGCAGCGTTGAAGCCACAGCGAACACTGAAGCTTTCTTT. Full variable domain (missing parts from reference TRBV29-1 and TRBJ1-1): SAVISQKPSRDICQRGTSLTIQCQVDSQVTMMFWYRQQPGQSLTLIATANQGSEATYESGFVIDKFPISRPNLTFSTLTVSNMSPEDSSIYLCSVEATANTEAFFGQGTRLTVV.

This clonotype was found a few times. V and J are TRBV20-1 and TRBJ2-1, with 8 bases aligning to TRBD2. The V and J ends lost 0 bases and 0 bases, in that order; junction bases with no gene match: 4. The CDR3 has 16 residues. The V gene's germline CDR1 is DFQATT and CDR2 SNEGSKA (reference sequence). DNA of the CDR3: TGCAGTGCTAGAGACCCCAGCGGGAGCTCCTACAATGAGCAGTTCTTC. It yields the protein CSARDPSGSSYNEQFF.

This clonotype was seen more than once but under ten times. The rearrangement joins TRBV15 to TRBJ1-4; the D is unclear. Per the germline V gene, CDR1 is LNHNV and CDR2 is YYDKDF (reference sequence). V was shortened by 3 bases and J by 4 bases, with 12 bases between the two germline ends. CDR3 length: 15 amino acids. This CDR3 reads CATSRGGSSNEKLFF. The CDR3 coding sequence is TGTGCCACCAGCAGGGGAGGGTCAAGTAATGAAAAACTGTTTTTT.

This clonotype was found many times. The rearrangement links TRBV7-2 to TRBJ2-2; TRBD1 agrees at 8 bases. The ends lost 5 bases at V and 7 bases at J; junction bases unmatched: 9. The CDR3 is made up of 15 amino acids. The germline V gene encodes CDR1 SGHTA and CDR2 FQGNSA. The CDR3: CASSADRTGFGELFF. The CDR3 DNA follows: TGTGCCAGCAGCGCCGACAGGACAGGGTTCGGGGAGCTGTTTTTT.

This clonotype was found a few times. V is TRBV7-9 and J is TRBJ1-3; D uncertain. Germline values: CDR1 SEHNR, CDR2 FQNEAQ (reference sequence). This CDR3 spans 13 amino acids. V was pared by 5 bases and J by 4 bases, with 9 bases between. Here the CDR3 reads CASSRGDGNTIYF. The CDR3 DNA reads TGTGCCAGCAGCCGTGGAGACGGAAACACCATATATTTT.

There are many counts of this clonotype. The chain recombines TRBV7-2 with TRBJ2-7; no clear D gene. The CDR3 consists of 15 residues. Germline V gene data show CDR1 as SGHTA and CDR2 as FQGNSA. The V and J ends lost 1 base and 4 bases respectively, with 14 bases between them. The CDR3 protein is CASSLEVAASYEQYF. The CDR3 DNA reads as TGTGCCAGCAGCTTAGAGGTGGCGGCTTCTTACGAGCAGTACTTC.

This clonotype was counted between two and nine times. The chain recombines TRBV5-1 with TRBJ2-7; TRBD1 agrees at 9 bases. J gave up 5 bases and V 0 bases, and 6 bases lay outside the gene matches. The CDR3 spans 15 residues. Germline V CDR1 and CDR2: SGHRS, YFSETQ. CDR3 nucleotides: TGCGCCAGCAGCTTGGGTGGGACAGGGTTCAACGAGCAGTACTTC. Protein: CASSLGGTGFNEQYF.

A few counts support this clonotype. The chain's CDR3 is CATSDPGGTYGYTF. As DNA, the CDR3 is TGTGCCACCAGTGACCCAGGGGGGACCTATGGCTACACCTTC. The rearrangement links TRBV24-1 to TRBJ1-2; 7 bases map to TRBD1. The V gene's germline CDR1 is KGHDR and CDR2 SFDVKD. V lost 4 bases to trimming and J lost 4 bases; unmatched junction nucleotides: 5. The CDR3 consists of 14 residues.

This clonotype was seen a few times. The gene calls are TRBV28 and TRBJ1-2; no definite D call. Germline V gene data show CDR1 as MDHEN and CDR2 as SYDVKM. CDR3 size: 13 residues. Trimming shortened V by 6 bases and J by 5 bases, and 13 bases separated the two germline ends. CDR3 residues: CASRALFRYGYTF. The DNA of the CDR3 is TGTGCCAGCAGAGCCCTCTTTAGGTATGGCTACACCTTC.